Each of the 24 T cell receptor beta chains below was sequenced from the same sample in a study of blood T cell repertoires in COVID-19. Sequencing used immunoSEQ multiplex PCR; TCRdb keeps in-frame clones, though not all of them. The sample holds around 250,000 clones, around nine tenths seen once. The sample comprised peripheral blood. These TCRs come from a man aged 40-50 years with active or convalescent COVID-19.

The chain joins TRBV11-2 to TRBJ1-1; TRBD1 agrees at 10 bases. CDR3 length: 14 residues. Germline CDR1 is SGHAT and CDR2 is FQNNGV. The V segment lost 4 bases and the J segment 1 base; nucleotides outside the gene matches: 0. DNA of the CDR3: TGTGCCAGCAGCTGGACAGGGGGGAACACTGAAGCTTTCTTT. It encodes CASSWTGGNTEAFF. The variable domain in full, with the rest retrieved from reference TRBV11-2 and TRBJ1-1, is EAGVAQSPRYKIIEKRQSVAFWCNPISGHATLYWYQQILGQGPKLLIQFQNNGVVDDSQLPKDRFSAERLKGVDSTLKIQPAKLEDSAVYLCASSWTGGNTEAFFGQGTRLTVV.

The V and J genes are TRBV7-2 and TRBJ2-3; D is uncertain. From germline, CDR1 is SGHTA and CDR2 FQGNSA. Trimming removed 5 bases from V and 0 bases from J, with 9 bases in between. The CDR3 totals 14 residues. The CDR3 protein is CASSIVTSTDTQYF. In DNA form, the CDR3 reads TGTGCCAGCAGCATAGTAACTAGCACAGATACGCAGTATTTT.

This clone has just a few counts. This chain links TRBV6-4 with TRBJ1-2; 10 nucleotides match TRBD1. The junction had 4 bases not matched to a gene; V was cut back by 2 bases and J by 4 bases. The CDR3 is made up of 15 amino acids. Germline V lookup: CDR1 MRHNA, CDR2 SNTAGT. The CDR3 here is CASSDKGQGSYGYTF. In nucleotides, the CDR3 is TGTGCCAGCAGTGACAAGGGACAGGGGTCCTATGGCTACACCTTC.

The CDR3 region is CAAHTRADQPQHF. CDR3 nucleotide sequence: TGTGCCGCCCATACTCGTGCGGATCAGCCCCAGCATTTT. The chain joins TRBV10-3 to TRBJ1-5; D is unclear. In germline, CDR1 is ENHRY, CDR2 SYGVKD. The CDR3 totals 13 residues. The V end lost 11 bases, the J end lost 5 bases, and 16 bases lay between the germline ends.

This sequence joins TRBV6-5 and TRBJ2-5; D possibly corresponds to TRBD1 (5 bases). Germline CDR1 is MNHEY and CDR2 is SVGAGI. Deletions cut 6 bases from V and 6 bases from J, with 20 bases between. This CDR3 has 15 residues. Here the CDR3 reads CASSFRVGAAKTQYF. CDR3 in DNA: TGTGCCAGCAGCTTCCGAGTAGGGGCGGCAAAGACCCAGTACTTC.

CDR3 nucleotides: TGTGCCATCCGGGCGGAGGGGGAAAAACTGTTTTTT. It encodes CAIRAEGEKLFF. V and J are TRBV10-3 and TRBJ1-4, with D perhaps TRBD1 (5 bases). V lost 8 bases to trimming and J lost 8 bases, with 12 bases between them. Germline CDR1 reads ENHRY; CDR2 reads SYGVKD. This CDR3 contains 12 residues.

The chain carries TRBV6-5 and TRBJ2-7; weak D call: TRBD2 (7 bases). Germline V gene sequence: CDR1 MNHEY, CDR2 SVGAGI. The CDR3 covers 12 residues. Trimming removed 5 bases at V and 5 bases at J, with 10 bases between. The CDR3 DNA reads TGTGCCAGCAGTCCCGGGGGGCACGAGCAGTACTTC. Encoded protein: CASSPGGHEQYF.

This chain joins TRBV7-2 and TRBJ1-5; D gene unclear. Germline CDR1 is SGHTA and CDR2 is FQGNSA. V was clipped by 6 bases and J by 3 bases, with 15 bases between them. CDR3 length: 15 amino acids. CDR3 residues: CASSQTWAPNQPQHF. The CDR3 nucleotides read TGTGCCAGCAGTCAGACCTGGGCCCCCAATCAGCCCCAGCATTTT.

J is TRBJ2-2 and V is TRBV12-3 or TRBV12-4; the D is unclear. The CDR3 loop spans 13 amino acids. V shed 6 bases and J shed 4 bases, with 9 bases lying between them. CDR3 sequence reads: CASRIRVTGELFF. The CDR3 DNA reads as TGTGCCAGCAGAATACGCGTCACCGGGGAGCTGTTTTTT.

DNA of the CDR3: TGCGCCAGCAGTGGGGGCTCCGGGGGGGCAAATGAGCAGTTCTTC. It encodes CASSGGSGGANEQFF. The chain employs TRBV10-1 and TRBJ2-1; 8 bases align to TRBD2. V was clipped by 4 bases and J by 7 bases; unmatched bases: 9. Per germline, CDR1 WNHNN and CDR2 SYGVQD (reference sequence). CDR3 length: 15 residues.

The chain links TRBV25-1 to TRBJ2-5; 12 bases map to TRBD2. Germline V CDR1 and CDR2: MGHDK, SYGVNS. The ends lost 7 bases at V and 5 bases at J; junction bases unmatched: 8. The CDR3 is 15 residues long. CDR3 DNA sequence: TGTGCCAGCACTAGCGGGAGGGGATGGCTTGAGACCCAGTACTTC. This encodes CASTSGRGWLETQYF.

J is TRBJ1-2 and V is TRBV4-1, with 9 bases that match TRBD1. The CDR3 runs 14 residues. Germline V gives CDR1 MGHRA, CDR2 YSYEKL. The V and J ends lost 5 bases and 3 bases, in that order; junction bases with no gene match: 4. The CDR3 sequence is CASSDGQGYYGYTF. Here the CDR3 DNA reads TGCGCCAGCAGCGACGGACAGGGGTACTATGGCTACACCTTC.

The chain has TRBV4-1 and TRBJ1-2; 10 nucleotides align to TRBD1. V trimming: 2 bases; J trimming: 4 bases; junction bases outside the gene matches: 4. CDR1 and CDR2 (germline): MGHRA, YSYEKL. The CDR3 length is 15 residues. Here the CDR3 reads CASSQMGQGFYGYTF. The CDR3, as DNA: TGCGCCAGCAGCCAAATGGGACAGGGGTTCTATGGCTACACCTTC.

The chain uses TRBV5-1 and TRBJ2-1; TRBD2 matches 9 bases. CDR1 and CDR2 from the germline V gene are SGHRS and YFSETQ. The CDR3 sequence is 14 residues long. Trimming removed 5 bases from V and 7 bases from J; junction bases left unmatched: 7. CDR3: CASRRGGRSNEQFF. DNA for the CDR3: TGCGCCAGCAGGCGGGGGGGCCGGAGTAATGAGCAGTTCTTC. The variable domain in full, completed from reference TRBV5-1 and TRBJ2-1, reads KAGVTQTPRYLIKTRGQQVTLSCSPISGHRSVSWYQQTPGQGLQFLFEYFSETQRNKGNFPGRFSGRQFSNSRSEMNVSTLELGDSALYLCASRRGGRSNEQFFGPGTRLTVL.

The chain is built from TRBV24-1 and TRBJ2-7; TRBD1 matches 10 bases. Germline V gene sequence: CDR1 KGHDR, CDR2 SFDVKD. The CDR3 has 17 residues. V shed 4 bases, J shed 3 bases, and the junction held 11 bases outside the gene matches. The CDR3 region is CATSDSSPDRGDYEQYF. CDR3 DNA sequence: TGTGCCACCAGTGACTCATCCCCGGACAGGGGGGACTACGAGCAGTACTTC.

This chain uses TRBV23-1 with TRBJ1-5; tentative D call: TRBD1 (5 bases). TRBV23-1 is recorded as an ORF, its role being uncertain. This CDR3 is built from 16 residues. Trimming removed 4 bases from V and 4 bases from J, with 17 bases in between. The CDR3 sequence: CASSRRGPPANQPQHF. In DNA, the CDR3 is TGCGCCAGCAGTCGGAGGGGACCGCCCGCAAATCAGCCCCAGCATTTT.

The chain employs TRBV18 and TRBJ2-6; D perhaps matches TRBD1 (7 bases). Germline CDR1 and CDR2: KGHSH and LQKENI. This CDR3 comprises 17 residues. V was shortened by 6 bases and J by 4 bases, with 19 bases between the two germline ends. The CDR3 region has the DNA TGTGCCAGCTCGCGAGATGGAGGGGGCTCCGGGGCCAACGTCCTGACTTTC. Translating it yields CASSRDGGGSGANVLTF.

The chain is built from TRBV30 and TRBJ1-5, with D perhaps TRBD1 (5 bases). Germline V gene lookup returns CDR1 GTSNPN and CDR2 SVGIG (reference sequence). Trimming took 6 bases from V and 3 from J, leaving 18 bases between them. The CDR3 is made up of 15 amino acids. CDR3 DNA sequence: TGTGCCTGTACCGTACAAACAGGTTTCAATCAGCCCCAGCATTTT. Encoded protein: CACTVQTGFNQPQHF.

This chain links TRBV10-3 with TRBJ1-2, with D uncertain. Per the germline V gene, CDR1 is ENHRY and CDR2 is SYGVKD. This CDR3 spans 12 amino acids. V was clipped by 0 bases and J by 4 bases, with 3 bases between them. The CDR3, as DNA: TGTGCCATCAGTGAGTCCGTCTATGGCTACACCTTC. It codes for CAISESVYGYTF.

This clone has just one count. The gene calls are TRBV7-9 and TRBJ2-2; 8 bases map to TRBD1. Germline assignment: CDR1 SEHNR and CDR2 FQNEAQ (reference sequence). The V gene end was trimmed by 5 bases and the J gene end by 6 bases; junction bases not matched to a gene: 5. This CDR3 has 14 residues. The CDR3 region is CASSPDRVAGELFF. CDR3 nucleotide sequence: TGTGCCAGCAGCCCGGACAGGGTAGCCGGGGAGCTGTTTTTT.

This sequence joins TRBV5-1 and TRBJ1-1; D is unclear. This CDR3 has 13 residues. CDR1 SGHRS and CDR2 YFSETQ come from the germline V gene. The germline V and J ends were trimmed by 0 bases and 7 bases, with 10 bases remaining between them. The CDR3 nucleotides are TGCGCCAGCAGCTTGGCCGCGGGTTTTGAAGCTTTCTTT. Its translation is CASSLAAGFEAFF.

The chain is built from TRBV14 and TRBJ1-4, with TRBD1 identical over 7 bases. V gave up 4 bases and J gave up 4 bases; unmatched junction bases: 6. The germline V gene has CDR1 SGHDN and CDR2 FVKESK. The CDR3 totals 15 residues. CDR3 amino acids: CASSLGTAFNEKLFF. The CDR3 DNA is TGTGCCAGCAGCCTGGGGACAGCTTTTAATGAAAAACTGTTTTTT.

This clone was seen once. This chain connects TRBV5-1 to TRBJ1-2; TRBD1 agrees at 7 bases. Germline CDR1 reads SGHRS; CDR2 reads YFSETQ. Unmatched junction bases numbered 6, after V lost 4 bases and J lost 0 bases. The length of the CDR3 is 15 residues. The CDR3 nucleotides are TGCGCCAGCAGCCCCGGGACAGCTACTAACTATGGCTACACCTTC. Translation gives CASSPGTATNYGYTF. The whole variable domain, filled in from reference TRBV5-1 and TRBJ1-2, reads KAGVTQTPRYLIKTRGQQVTLSCSPISGHRSVSWYQQTPGQGLQFLFEYFSETQRNKGNFPGRFSGRQFSNSRSEMNVSTLELGDSALYLCASSPGTATNYGYTFGSGTRLTVV.

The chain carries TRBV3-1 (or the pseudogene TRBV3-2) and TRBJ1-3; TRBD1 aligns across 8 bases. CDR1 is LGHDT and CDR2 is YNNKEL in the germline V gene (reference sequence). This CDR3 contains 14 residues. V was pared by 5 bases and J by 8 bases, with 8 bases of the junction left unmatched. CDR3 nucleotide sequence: TGTGCCAGCAGCTTTTCACAGGGGGAAGACACCATATATTTT. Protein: CASSFSQGEDTIYF.